The text below deals with one TCR beta chain. Its cognate antigen has yet to be identified. No qualities accompany the bases; no much larger clone lies one base away. Measured from the cysteine to the phenylalanine, the CDR3 is 15 residues long. Only CDR3 DNA is held: 45 bases, read in frame from base 1. At the junction V is shortened by 7 bases and J by 6 bases; bases outside the gene matches: 10. CDR1 and CDR2 are read off the germline V gene as SGHVS and FNYEAQ. This record comes from a study of T cell responses to AZD1222 COVID-19 vaccine (dated by TCRdb to the early 2020s). About the study as a whole: A total of about 230 trial participants underwent TCR sequencing, of whom approximately 210 received two doses of AZD1222 and roughly 25 received two doses of the MenACWY control vaccine. Trial participants were enrolled by age into 18-55, 56-69 and 70-plus year subgroups, with approximately 150, 30 and 60 TCR-sequenced participants respectively. The investigation overall reported the following: Vaccine-associated CD4 TCRs spanned the whole spike protein, with dominant responses in regions 160-218 and 743-854. Most participants were white British and females outnumbered males, and the authors suggested that clonal diversity may have been underestimated. In the small 56-69-year group, the increase in depth fell short of significance, most likely because of low power. Spike-specific TCR breadth and depth rose significantly after two AZD1222 doses compared with day 0 and with MenACWY recipients. Because no samples from the day 14 peak response were available, repertoires could be characterized only after the peak T cell response. Only five or six AZD1222 recipients were SARS-CoV-2 seropositive at baseline, limiting conclusions about previously exposed vaccinees. Nearly half of unique spike-specific TCRs reportedly recognized epitopes outside regions mutated in the B.1.351 and B.1.1.7 variants.

The sample's time point label, decoded: about 28 days (+/-7) after the second vaccine dose. AZD1222 recipients with second doses at about 4 weeks or about 12 weeks were pooled, because spike-specific TCR depth and breadth did not differ between schedules. The vaccinee samples were drawn from two UK trials, COV001 and COV002, one of which was a single-blind randomized controlled phase 2/3 trial testing AZD1222 (ChAdOx1 nCoV-19) in healthy adults. Trial participant PBMC samples were collected at day 0 and day 28 after the second dose for TCRbeta chain sequencing. The CDR3 regions of human TCRbeta chains were analyzed by immunosequencing. Concerning the study's data processing: TCRs in the repertoires were compared against a reference library of SARS-CoV-2-specific TCRs that had been generated with the MIRA antigen-specificity platform. Breadth meant the fraction of unique TCRs that were SARS-CoV-2-associated, whereas depth meant the fraction of total T cells that were SARS-CoV-2-associated. Using the MIRA data, every spike-specific TCR was mapped to the spike region that the TCR reacted to and assigned to either a CD4 or a CD8 class. Log10-transformed breadth and depth values were compared by one-way ANOVA with Sidak's multiple comparisons tests. TCRdb mirrors the immuneACCESS table, restricted to in-frame sequences. Some clones are absent from its copies; in checked studies, under half trace to an unresolved V gene, and the reason for the others is unknown. V and J calls and clone size are copied from that table; D and trimming were computed from the DNA. Within this sample are about 150,000 clones, with roughly nine tenths of them counted one time only. The ten largest account for 1.5% of the sample.

This receptor chain uses TRBV7-6 and TRBJ2-1, with TRBD2 matching 9 junction bases. The sequencing used peripheral blood, collected 28 days after the second AZD1222 dose. The receptor was derived from an adult who received the AZD1222 COVID-19 vaccine. The CDR3 region has the sequence CASTHSGGLTNEQFF. The nucleotides are TGTGCCAGCACCCATAGCGGGGGCCTCACCAATGAGCAGTTCTTC.